Listed below are T cell receptor beta chains from one sample, sequenced in a study of blood T cell repertoires in COVID-19. Assay: immunoSEQ multiplex PCR; the TCRdb copy retains only in-frame clones and omits some. The data contain some 250,000 clones, 82% of them singletons. Sequencing input: peripheral blood. These receptors originate from a young woman with acute or convalescent COVID-19. The CDR3 runs from the conserved cysteine through the conserved F or W. Fields, in order: J gene, V gene, CDR3 protein.

>TRBJ1-2|TRBV5-1
CASSLAGRVNYGYTF
>TRBJ2-1|TRBV29-1
CSVPRSGRGYNEQFF
>TRBJ1-1|TRBV6-2/TRBV6-3
CASSYSGGTEAFF
>TRBJ2-1|TRBV7-2
CASSLAPYNEQFF
>TRBJ1-4|TRBV4-3
CASSQARGRGEKLFF
>TRBJ2-7|TRBV4-3
CASSQLRGTYEQYF
>TRBJ1-2|TRBV27
CASSWTGQGSDGYTF
>TRBJ2-1|TRBV5-1
CASSKPSGRDEQFF
>TRBJ2-3|TRBV7-3
CASSQQHSTDTQYF
>TRBJ2-1|TRBV4-3
CASSIAGVLNEQFF
>TRBJ2-7|TRBV7-9
CASSEPFPGAEQYF
>TRBJ1-2|TRBV19
CASNDRGYGYTF
>TRBJ1-5|TRBV27
CASSSGGGNQPQHF
>TRBJ2-1|TRBV4-3
CASSQVLEGAGYNEQFF
>TRBJ2-3|TRBV7-2
CASSFSGLLMGTQYF
>TRBJ1-2|TRBV6-6
CATLDRGSANYGYTF
>TRBJ2-7|TRBV28
CASSRDRVLLAGAYEQYF
>TRBJ2-5|TRBV10-2
CASSGTSGSPHSQETQYF
>TRBJ2-1|TRBV10-3
CATWPGMSSYNEQFF
>TRBJ1-5|TRBV19
CASTWGGQGGQPQHF
>TRBJ1-5|TRBV23-1
CASSAPYRQGLCNQPQHF